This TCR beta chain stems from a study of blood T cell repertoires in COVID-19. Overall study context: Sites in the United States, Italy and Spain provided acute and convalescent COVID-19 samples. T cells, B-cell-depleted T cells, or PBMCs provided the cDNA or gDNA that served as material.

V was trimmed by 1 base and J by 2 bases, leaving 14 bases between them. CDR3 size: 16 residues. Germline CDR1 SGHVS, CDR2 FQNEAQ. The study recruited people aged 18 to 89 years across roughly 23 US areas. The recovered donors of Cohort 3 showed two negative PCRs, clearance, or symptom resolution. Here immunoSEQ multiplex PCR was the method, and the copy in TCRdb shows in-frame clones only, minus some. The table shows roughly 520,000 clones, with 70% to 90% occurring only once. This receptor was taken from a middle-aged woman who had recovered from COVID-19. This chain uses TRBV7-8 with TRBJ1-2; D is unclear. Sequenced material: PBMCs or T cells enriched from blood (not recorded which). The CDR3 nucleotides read TGTGCCAGCAGCTTAGAACTTGGTAGCAGCAACTATGGCTACACCTTC. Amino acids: CASSLELGSSNYGYTF.